The entry below gives a single T cell receptor (beta chain) sequence along with its context. Its antigen is unknown. Assay used: immunoSEQ multiplex PCR; TCRdb lists only in-frame clones, some missing. The profile shows over 85,000 clones, roughly 84% of them singletons. Trimming shortened V by 5 bases and J by 2 bases, and 18 bases separated the two germline ends. Germline lookup yields CDR1 SGHTA and CDR2 FQGNSA. The CDR3 length is 16 residues. This record belongs to a study of T cell responses to AZD1222 COVID-19 vaccine. Study information: Timing groups of about 4 and about 12 weeks for second doses were pooled.

General study results and limits: Among AZD1222 vaccinees, only six were seropositive at baseline. The donors showed a predominance of white British ancestry and of females, with possible underestimation of clonal diversity. Repertoires were obtained solely post-peak T cell response.

The chain links TRBV7-2 to TRBJ1-1; D is undetermined. The receptor was derived from an adult in good health. The sample in question was peripheral blood, obtained on day 0 of AZD1222 vaccination. The CDR3 loop reads CASSIHWGQLNTEAFF. CDR3 nucleotides: TGTGCCAGCAGCATCCATTGGGGTCAACTTAACACTGAAGCTTTCTTT.